This T cell receptor (beta chain) was sequenced during a study of T-cell reconstitution after alpha-beta-depleted transplantation in children. The TCRbeta library was prepared with unique molecular identifiers. TCRdb recomputed calls from the PCR reads with MiXCR, one row per CDR3 protein. The data show some 500,000 distinct CDR3 sequences, around a third seen once. This clonotype turned up a few times. This CDR3 is 16 amino acids long. Germline values: CDR1 MNHEY, CDR2 SVGAGI. V shed 1 base and J 2 bases; nucleotides not matched to a gene: 7. This sequence joins TRBV6-5 and TRBJ1-2, with 7 nucleotides matching TRBD1. The sequence came from a human donor who donated a stem cell graft to a child with aplastic anemia. The sample in question was PBMCs from the stem cell graft donor, obtained from the stem cell graft. The CDR3 DNA reads as TGTGCCAGCAGTTACTTCATCGGACAGGCCAACTATGGCTACACCTTC. It codes for CASSYFIGQANYGYTF.